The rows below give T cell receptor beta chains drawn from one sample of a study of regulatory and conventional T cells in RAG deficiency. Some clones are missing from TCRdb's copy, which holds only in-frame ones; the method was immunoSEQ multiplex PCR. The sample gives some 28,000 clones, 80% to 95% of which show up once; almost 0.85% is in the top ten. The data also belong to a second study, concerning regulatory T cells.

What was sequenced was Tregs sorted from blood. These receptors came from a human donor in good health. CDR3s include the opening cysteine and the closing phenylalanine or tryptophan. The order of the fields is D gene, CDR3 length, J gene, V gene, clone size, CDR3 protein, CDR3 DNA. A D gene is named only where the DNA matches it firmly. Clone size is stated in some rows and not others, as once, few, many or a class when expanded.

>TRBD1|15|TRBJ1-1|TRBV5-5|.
CASSFTGGRHTEAFF
TGTGCCAGCAGCTTTACAGGGGGAAGGCACACTGAAGCTTTCTTT
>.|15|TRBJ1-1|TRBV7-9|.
CASSSAGRLGLEAFF
TGTGCCAGCAGCTCCGCGGGTCGACTCGGGCTTGAAGCTTTCTTT
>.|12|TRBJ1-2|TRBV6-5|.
CASSSHRDGYTF
TGTGCCAGCAGTTCTCACAGGGATGGCTACACCTTC
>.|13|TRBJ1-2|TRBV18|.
CASSSTETYGYTF
TGTGCCAGCTCATCGACAGAAACTTATGGCTACACCTTC
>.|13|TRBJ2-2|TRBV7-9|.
CASPGSNTGELFF
TGTGCCAGCCCCGGGTCGAACACCGGGGAGCTGTTTTTT
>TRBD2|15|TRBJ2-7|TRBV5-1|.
CASSRGEGLSYEQYF
TGCGCCAGCAGCCGGGGGGAGGGCCTCTCCTACGAGCAGTACTTC
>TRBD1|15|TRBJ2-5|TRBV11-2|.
CASSLKGQQFKTQYF
TGTGCCAGCAGCTTAAAGGGACAGCAATTCAAGACCCAGTACTTC
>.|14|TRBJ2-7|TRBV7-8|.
CASQLLGIRNEQYF
TGTGCCAGCCAACTACTAGGGATTAGGAACGAGCAGTACTTC
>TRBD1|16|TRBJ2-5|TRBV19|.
CASSITTGTGQETQYF
TGTGCCAGTAGTATCACAACGGGGACAGGTCAAGAGACCCAGTACTTC
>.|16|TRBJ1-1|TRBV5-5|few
CASSLYAGTGDTEAFF
TGTGCCAGCAGCTTGTATGCAGGCACCGGGGACACTGAAGCTTTCTTT
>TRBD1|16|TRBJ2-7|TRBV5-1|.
CASSPSMGQGSYEQYF
TGCGCCAGCAGCCCCTCGATGGGACAGGGGTCCTACGAGCAGTACTTC
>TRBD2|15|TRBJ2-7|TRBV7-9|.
CASSSIAGHTYEQYF
TGTGCCAGCAGCTCAATAGCGGGGCATACCTACGAGCAGTACTTC
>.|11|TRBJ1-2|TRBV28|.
CASSQQRGYTF
TGTGCCAGCAGCCAACAGCGTGGCTACACCTTC
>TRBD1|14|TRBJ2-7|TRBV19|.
CASKPGQRYYEQYF
TGTGCCAGTAAGCCGGGACAGAGATACTACGAGCAGTACTTC
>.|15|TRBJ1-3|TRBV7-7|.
CASSLIPVAGNTIYF
TGTGCTAGCAGCTTAATCCCCGTCGCTGGAAACACCATATATTTT
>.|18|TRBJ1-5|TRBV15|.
CATSRDPRAARGNQPQHF
TGTGCCACCAGCAGAGATCCTAGGGCCGCGCGGGGCAATCAGCCCCAGCATTTT
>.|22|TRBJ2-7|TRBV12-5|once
CASGLVHLTWGQDSTSTYEQYF
TGTGCTAGTGGTTTGGTACACCTCACGTGGGGTCAGGACTCCACCTCGACCTACGAGCAGTACTTC
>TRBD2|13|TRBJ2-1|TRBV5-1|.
CASSPSQTSARFF
TGCGCCAGCAGCCCGAGTCAAACTAGCGCGCGGTTCTTC
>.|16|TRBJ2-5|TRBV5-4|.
CASSGGAGRRGETQYF
TGTGCCAGCAGCGGGGGGGCGGGGCGGCGGGGAGAGACCCAGTACTTC
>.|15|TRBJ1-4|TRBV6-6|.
CASSRSGVLNEKLFF
TGTGCCAGCAGCCGAAGTGGGGTCCTCAATGAAAAACTGTTTTTT
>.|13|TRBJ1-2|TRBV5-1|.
CASSPTPNYGYTF
TGCGCCAGCAGCCCGACACCTAACTATGGCTACACCTTC
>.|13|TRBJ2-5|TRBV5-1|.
CASSSSGIETQYF
TGCGCCAGCAGCTCCTCAGGGATTGAGACCCAGTACTTC
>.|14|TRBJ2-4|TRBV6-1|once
CASSLWGKGAIQYF
TGTGCCAGCAGCCTTTGGGGGAAAGGGGCCATTCAGTACTTC
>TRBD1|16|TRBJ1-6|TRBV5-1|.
CASSLGTGQGRSPLHF
TGCGCCAGCAGCTTGGGCACGGGACAGGGACGTTCACCCCTCCACTTT
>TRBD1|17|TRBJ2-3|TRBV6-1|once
CASSEGIGGTGTDTQYF
TGTGCCAGCAGTGAAGGTATAGGGGGCACAGGCACAGATACGCAGTATTTT
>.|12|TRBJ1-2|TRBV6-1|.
CASSELSYGYTF
TGTGCCAGCAGTGAATTATCCTATGGCTACACCTTC
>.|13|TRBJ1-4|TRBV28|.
CASGEGAREKLFF
TGTGCCAGCGGGGAGGGTGCGAGGGAAAAACTGTTTTTT
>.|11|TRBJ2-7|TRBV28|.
CASSLRYEQYF
TGTGCCAGCAGTCTTCGCTACGAGCAGTACTTC
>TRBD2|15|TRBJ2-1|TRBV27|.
CASTTGLADYNEQFF
TGTGCCAGCACCACTGGGCTAGCGGATTACAATGAGCAGTTCTTC
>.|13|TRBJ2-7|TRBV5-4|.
CASSLRGSYEQYF
TGTGCCAGCAGCTTGCGGGGGTCCTACGAGCAGTACTTC
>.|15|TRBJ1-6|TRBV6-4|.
CASSRGTLHGSPLHF
TGTGCCAGCAGTCGAGGGACACTGCATGGTTCACCCCTCCACTTT
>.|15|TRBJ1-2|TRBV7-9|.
CASSLESPAGYGYTF
TGTGCCAGCAGCTTAGAGTCACCCGCCGGCTATGGCTACACCTTC
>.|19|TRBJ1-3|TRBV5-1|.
CASSLDPLFGWSSGNTIYF
TGCGCCAGCAGCTTGGATCCCCTGTTCGGGTGGAGCTCTGGAAACACCATATATTTT
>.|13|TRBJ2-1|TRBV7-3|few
CASSFMMGDEQFF
TGTGCCAGCAGCTTTATGATGGGAGATGAGCAGTTCTTC
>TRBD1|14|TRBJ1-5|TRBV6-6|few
CASSPTGGLQPQHF
TGTGCCAGCAGCCCCACAGGGGGCCTTCAGCCCCAGCATTTT
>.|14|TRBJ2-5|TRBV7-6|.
CASSFTGGRETQYF
TGTGCCAGCAGCTTTACCGGGGGGCGGGAGACCCAGTACTTC
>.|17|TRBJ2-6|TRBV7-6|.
CASSLGLAGSGANVLTF
TGTGCCAGCAGCTTAGGGTTAGCAGGATCTGGGGCCAACGTCCTGACTTTC
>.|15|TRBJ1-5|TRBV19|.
CASSIGYLPNQPQHF
TGTGCCAGTAGTATAGGCTATCTTCCCAATCAGCCCCAGCATTTT
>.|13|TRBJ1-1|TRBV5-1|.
CASSWGGDTEAFF
TGCGCCAGCAGCTGGGGAGGAGACACTGAAGCTTTCTTT
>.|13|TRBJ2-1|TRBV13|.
CASSLVPTKEQFF
TGTGCCAGCAGCTTAGTTCCGACGAAAGAGCAGTTCTTC
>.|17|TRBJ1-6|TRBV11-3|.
CASSLVDRYLYNSPLHF
TGTGCCAGCAGCTTAGTGGACAGATACCTGTATAATTCACCCCTCCACTTT
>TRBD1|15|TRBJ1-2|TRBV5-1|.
CASSSRDRGDYGYTF
TGCGCCAGCAGCTCCCGGGACAGGGGAGACTATGGCTACACCTTC